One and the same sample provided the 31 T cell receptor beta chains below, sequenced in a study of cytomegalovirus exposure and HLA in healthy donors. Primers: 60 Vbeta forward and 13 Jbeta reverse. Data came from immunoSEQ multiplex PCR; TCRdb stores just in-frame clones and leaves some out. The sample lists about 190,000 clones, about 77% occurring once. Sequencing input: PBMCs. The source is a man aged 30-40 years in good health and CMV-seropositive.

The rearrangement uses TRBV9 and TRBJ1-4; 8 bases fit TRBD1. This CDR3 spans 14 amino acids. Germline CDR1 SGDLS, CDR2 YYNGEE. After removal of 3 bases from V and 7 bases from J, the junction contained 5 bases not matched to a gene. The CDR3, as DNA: TGTGCCAGCAGCGATGGGACAGGATTTGAAAAACTGTTTTTT. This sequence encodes CASSDGTGFEKLFF. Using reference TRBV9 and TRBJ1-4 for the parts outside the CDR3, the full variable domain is DSGVTQTPKHLITATGQRVTLRCSPRSGDLSVYWYQQSLDQGLQFLIQYYNGEERAKGNILERFSAQQFPDLHSELNLSSLELGDSALYFCASSDGTGFEKLFFGSGTQLSVL.

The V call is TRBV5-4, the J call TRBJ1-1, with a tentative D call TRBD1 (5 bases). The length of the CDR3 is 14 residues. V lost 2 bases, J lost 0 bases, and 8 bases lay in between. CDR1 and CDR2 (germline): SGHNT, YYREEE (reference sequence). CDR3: CASSLRQMNTEAFF. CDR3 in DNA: TGTGCCAGCAGCTTAAGACAGATGAACACTGAAGCTTTCTTT.

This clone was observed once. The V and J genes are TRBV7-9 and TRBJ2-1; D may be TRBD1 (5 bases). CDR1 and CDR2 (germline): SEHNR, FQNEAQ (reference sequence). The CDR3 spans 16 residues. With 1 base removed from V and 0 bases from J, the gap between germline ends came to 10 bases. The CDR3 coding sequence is TGTGCCAGCAGCTTAGGACAGCCGAGCTCCTACAATGAGCAGTTCTTC. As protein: CASSLGQPSSYNEQFF.

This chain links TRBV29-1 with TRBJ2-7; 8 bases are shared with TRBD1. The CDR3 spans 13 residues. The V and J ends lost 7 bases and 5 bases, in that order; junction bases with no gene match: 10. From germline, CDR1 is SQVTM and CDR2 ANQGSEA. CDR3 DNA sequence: TGCAGCGCTAGGGACAGGAGGCTCAACGAGCAGTACTTC. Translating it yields CSARDRRLNEQYF.

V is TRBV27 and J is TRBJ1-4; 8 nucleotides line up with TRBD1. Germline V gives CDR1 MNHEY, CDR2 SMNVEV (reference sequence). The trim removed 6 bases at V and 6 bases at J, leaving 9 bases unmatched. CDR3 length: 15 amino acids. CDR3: CASSPRQGSHEKLFF. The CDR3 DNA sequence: TGTGCCAGCAGCCCCCGACAGGGGTCGCATGAAAAACTGTTTTTT.

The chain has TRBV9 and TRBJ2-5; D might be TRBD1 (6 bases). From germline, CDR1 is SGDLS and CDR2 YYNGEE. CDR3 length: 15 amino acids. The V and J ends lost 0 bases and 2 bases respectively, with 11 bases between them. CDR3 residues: CASSVGWGTQETQYF. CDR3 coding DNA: TGTGCCAGCAGCGTAGGGTGGGGGACACAAGAGACCCAGTACTTC.

In DNA form, the CDR3 reads TGTGCCAGCAGTGACAGGGTGAACACTGAAGCTTTCTTT. Amino acids: CASSDRVNTEAFF. The chain is built from TRBV2 and TRBJ1-1; D perhaps matches TRBD1 (5 bases). CDR3 length equals 13 residues. Trimming shortened V by 3 bases and J by 0 bases, and 5 bases separated the two germline ends. Germline assignment: CDR1 SNHLY and CDR2 FYNNEI.

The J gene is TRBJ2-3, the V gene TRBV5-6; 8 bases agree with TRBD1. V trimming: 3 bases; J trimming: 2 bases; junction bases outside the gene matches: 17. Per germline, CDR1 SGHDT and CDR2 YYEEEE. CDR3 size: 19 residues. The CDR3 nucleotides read TGTGCCAGCAGCTCGCGTGGGACAGGACGTTTAAATCCCACAGATACGCAGTATTTT. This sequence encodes CASSSRGTGRLNPTDTQYF.

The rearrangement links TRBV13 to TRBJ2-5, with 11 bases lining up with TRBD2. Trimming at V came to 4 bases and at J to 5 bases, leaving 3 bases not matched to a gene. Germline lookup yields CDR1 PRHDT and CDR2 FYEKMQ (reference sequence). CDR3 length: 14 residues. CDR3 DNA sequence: TGTGCCAGCAGCTCTAGCGGGAGGACGGAGACCCAGTACTTC. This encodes CASSSSGRTETQYF.

CDR3 amino acids: CASSRQVNEKLFF. The CDR3 DNA reads as TGTGCCAGCAGTCGGCAGGTTAATGAAAAACTGTTTTTT. The chain uses TRBV25-1 and TRBJ1-4; D gene uncertain. The V end was cut by 5 bases, the J end by 4 bases, with 8 bases between. Germline V gives CDR1 MGHDK, CDR2 SYGVNS. CDR3 size: 13 residues.

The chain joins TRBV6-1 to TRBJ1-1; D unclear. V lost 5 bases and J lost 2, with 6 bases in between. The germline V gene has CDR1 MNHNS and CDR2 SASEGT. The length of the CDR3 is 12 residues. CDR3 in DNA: TGTGCCAGCAGTTCAGTTAACACTGAAGCTTTCTTT. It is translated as CASSSVNTEAFF.

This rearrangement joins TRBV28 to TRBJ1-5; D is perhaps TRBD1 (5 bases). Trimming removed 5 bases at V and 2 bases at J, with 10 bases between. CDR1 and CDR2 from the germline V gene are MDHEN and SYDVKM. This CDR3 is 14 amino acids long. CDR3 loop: CASSATVGNQPQHF. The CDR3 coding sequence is TGTGCCAGCAGTGCGACAGTTGGCAATCAGCCCCAGCATTTT.

CDR3 DNA sequence: TGTGCCTGGAGTACGTTTGTTAGTCAGCCCCAGCATTTT. This gives the protein CAWSTFVSQPQHF. The gene calls are TRBV30 and TRBJ1-5; no definite D call. Germline assignment: CDR1 GTSNPN and CDR2 SVGIG (reference sequence). This CDR3 comprises 13 residues. Deletions cut 2 bases from V and 6 bases from J, with 11 bases between.

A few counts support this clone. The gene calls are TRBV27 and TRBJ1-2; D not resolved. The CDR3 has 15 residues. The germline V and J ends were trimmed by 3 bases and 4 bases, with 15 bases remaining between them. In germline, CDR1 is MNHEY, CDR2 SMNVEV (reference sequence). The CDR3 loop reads CASSLSGRTVYGYTF. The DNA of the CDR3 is TGTGCCAGCAGTTTGTCGGGGAGGACGGTCTATGGCTACACCTTC.

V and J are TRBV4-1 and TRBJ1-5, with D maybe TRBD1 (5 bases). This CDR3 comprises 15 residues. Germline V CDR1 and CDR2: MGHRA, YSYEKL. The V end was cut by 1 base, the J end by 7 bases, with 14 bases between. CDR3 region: CASSQVLGGGQPQHF. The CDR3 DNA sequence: TGCGCCAGCAGCCAAGTCCTGGGGGGGGGACAGCCCCAGCATTTT.

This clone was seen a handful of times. Here the CDR3 DNA reads TGTGCCAGCAGTCCCCCTGGCCCCTTAGTCGGGGGGTCCGGCGAGCAGTACTTC. Translated: CASSPPGPLVGGSGEQYF. The J gene is TRBJ2-7, the V gene TRBV28; TRBD2 matches at 7 bases. The CDR3 contains 18 residues. Germline CDR1 reads MDHEN; CDR2 reads SYDVKM. V gave up 5 bases and J gave up 6 bases; unmatched junction bases: 22.

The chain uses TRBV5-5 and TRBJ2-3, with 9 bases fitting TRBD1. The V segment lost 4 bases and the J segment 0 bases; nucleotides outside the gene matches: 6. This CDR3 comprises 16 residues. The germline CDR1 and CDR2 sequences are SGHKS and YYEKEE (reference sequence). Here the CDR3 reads CASSPDRGQSTDTQYF. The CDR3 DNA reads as TGTGCCAGCAGCCCGGACAGGGGTCAAAGCACAGATACGCAGTATTTT.

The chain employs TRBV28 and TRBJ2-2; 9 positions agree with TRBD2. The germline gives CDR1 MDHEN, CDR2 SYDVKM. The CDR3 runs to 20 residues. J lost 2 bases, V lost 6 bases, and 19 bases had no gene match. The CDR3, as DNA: TGTGCCAGCAGGCCGTCAGTTGTGGGACTAGCAACCGATAACACCGGGGAGCTGTTTTTT. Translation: CASRPSVVGLATDNTGELFF.

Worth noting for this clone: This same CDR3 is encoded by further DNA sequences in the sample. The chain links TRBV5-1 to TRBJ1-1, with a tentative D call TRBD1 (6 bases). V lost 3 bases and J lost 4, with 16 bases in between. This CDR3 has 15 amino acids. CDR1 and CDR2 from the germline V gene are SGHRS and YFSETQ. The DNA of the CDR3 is TGCGCCAGCAGCTCCCGACCAGGGGTGGGCACTGAAGCTTTCTTT. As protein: CASSSRPGVGTEAFF.

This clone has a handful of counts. CDR3 nucleotides: TGTGCCAGCAGCCCAATCGGGGGGAGCACAGATACGCAGTATTTT. Translating it yields CASSPIGGSTDTQYF. This chain joins TRBV11-2 and TRBJ2-3, with TRBD2 matching 7 bases. CDR1 SGHAT and CDR2 FQNNGV come from the germline V gene. The length of the CDR3 is 15 residues. The trim removed 5 bases at V and 0 bases at J, leaving 5 bases unmatched.

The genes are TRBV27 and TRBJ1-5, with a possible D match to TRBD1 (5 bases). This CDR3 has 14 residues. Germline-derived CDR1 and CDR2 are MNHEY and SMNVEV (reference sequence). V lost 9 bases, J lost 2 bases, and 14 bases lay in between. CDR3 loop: CASSGGTGNQPQHF. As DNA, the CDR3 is TGTGCCAGTTCCGGGGGTACTGGCAATCAGCCCCAGCATTTT.

Written as DNA, the CDR3 is TGCGCCAGCAGCTGGACAGGGGGGGTGGCCAAAAACATTCAGTACTTC. Its protein product is CASSWTGGVAKNIQYF. The chain is built from TRBV5-1 and TRBJ2-4; 10 nucleotides agree with TRBD1. With V trimmed by 3 bases and J by 1 base, 4 bases remained unmatched. The CDR3 runs 16 residues. Germline V CDR1 and CDR2: SGHRS, YFSETQ.

The CDR3, as DNA: TGTGCCAGCAGTGAATCGGGACAGGGCTATGGCTACACCTTC. Encoded protein: CASSESGQGYGYTF. The chain couples TRBV25-1 to TRBJ1-2, with 9 bases lining up with TRBD1. This CDR3 region has 14 residues. Germline V lookup: CDR1 MGHDK, CDR2 SYGVNS. The trim removed 1 base at V and 4 bases at J, leaving 1 base unmatched.

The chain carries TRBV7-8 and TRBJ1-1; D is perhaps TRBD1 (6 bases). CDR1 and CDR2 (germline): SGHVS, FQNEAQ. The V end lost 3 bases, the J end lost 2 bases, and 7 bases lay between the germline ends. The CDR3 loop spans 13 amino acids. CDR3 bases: TGTGCCAGCAGCTTGGACAGAAACACTGAAGCTTTCTTT. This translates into CASSLDRNTEAFF.

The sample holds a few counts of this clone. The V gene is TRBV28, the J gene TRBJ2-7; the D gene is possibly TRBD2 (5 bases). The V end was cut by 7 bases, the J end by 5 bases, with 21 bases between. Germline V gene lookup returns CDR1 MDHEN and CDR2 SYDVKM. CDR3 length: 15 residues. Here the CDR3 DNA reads TGTGCCAGCACCCCACCCGGGGAAGCCCATAACGAGCAGTACTTC. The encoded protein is CASTPPGEAHNEQYF.

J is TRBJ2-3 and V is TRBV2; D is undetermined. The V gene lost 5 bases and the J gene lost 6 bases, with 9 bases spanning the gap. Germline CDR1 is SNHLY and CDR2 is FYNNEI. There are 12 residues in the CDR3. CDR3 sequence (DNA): TGTGCCAGCAGTCCGCCCGGGGATACGCAGTATTTT. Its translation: CASSPPGDTQYF.

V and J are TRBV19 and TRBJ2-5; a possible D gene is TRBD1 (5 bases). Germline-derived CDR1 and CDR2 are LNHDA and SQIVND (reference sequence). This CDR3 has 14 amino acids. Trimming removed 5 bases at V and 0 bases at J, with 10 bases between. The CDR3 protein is CASSGRGNQETQYF. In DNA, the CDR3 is TGTGCCAGTAGTGGAAGGGGAAACCAAGAGACCCAGTACTTC.

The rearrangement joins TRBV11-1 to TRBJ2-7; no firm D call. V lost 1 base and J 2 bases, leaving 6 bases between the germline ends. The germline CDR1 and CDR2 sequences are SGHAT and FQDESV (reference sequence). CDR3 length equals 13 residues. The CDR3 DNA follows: TGTGCCAGCAGCTTAGAACGGGCCTACGAGCAGTACTTC. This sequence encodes CASSLERAYEQYF.

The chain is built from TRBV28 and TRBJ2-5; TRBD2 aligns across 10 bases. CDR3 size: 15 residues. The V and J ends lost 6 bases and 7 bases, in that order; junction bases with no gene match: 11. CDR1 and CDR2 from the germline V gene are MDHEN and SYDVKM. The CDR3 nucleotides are TGTGCCAGCAGCCCGAGCGGGAGGGCCCTCGGGACCCAGTACTTC. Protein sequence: CASSPSGRALGTQYF. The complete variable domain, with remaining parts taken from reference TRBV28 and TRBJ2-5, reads DVKVTQSSRYLVKRTGEKVFLECVQDMDHENMFWYRQDPGLGLRLIYFSYDVKMKEKGDIPEGYSVSREKKERFSLILESASTNQTSMYLCASSPSGRALGTQYFGPGTRLLVL.

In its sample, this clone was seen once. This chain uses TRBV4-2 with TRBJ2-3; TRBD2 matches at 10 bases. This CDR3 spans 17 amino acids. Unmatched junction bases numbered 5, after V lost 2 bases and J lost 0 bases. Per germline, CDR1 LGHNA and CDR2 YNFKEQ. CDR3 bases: TGTGCCAGCAGCCAATTATCTAGCGGGGGCAGCACAGATACGCAGTATTTT. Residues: CASSQLSSGGSTDTQYF.

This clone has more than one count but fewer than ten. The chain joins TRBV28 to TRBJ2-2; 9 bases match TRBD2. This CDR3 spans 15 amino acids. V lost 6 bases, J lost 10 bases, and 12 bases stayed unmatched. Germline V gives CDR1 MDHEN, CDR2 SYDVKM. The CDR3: CASSPIAGVVVELFF. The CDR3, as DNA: TGTGCCAGCAGCCCGATAGCGGGAGTAGTAGTGGAGCTGTTTTTT.